The 10 T cell receptor beta chains reported below all come from one sample, sequenced in a study of blood T cell repertoires in COVID-19. Sequencing was performed with immunoSEQ multiplex PCR; in TCRdb, only in-frame clones are kept and a portion is missing. The sample shows approximately 270,000 clones, roughly nine tenths of them seen only once. The sequenced material came from PBMCs or T cells enriched from blood (not recorded which). Receptor source: a woman aged 55 to 70 who had recovered from COVID-19.

The V and J genes are TRBV10-3 and TRBJ1-1, with TRBD1 matching over 8 bases. Germline assignment: CDR1 ENHRY and CDR2 SYGVKD. This CDR3 is 15 amino acids long. The V gene end was trimmed by 8 bases and the J gene end by 1 base; junction bases not matched to a gene: 9. In DNA, the CDR3 is TGTGCCATCGGCCAGTGGACAGGGACGAACACTGAAGCTTTCTTT. Residues: CAIGQWTGTNTEAFF.

The chain joins TRBV28 to TRBJ1-2; D unclear. The CDR3 length is 13 residues. Germline V gene lookup returns CDR1 MDHEN and CDR2 SYDVKM. The germline V and J ends were trimmed by 3 bases and 0 bases, with 5 bases remaining between them. The CDR3 region is CASSLATNYGYTF. The DNA for the CDR3 is TGTGCCAGCAGTTTGGCCACTAACTATGGCTACACCTTC.

V is TRBV10-3 and J is TRBJ1-2; no firm D call. V lost 6 bases to trimming and J lost 2 bases, with 7 bases between them. This CDR3 is built from 12 residues. CDR1 is ENHRY and CDR2 is SYGVKD in the germline V gene. CDR3 sequence reads: CAISAGNYGYTF. In nucleotides, the CDR3 is TGTGCCATCAGCGCGGGGAACTATGGCTACACCTTC.

The chain has TRBV7-9 and TRBJ2-7, with D tentatively TRBD2 (6 bases). Germline values: CDR1 SEHNR, CDR2 FQNEAQ (reference sequence). Trimming shortened V by 6 bases and J by 5 bases, and 11 bases separated the two germline ends. The length of the CDR3 is 12 residues. The CDR3 region is CASSQTSNEQYF. The CDR3 DNA reads as TGTGCCAGCAGTCAAACTAGCAACGAGCAGTACTTC.

The chain uses TRBV11-3 and TRBJ2-5; D gene unclear. Germline V CDR1 and CDR2: SGHNT, YENEEA. The CDR3 totals 13 residues. With 4 bases removed from V and 5 bases from J, the gap between germline ends came to 11 bases. The DNA of the CDR3 is TGTGCCAGCAGCTCCGGCGGTATGGAGACCCAGTACTTC. Translation: CASSSGGMETQYF.

The chain joins TRBV5-1 to TRBJ2-1; TRBD2 matches at 9 bases. The CDR3 has 16 amino acids. V was clipped by 0 bases and J by 4 bases; unmatched bases: 5. Germline CDR1 SGHRS, CDR2 YFSETQ. The CDR3 loop reads CASSLGAREGYNEQFF. CDR3 nucleotides: TGCGCCAGCAGCTTGGGGGCGCGGGAGGGTTACAATGAGCAGTTCTTC.

Worth noting for this clone: As the CDR3 is not closed by the conserved phenylalanine or tryptophan, this likely results from a read error. Because the CDR3's place on the DNA is in doubt, the DNA is left out and the CDR3 is given as listed by TCRdb. The chain joins TRBV28 to TRBJ1-4; TRBD1 reflects the table's D call only, with no check against the DNA. Germline V gives CDR1 MDHEN, CDR2 SYDVKM. The CDR3 length equals 13 residues, ends included. The CDR3 sequence is CASSTPQGSVRFV.

This chain's CDR3 is CASSKVQEETQYF. As DNA, the CDR3 is TGTGCCAGCAGCAAAGTACAAGAAGAGACCCAGTACTTC. The chain has TRBV21-1 and TRBJ2-5; the DNA was not compared with TRBD1, the D call given in the table. TRBV21-1 is flagged as a pseudogene. The CDR3 has 13 amino acids.

V is TRBV6-1 and J is TRBJ2-5; D is ambiguous. CDR3 length: 14 amino acids. V was trimmed by 1 base and J by 3 bases, leaving 9 bases between them. The germline V gene encodes CDR1 MNHNS and CDR2 SASEGT. The CDR3 here is CASSEVAPKETQYF. CDR3 nucleotides: TGTGCCAGCAGTGAAGTAGCCCCTAAAGAGACCCAGTACTTC.

The chain recombines TRBV11-2 with TRBJ1-4, with TRBD1 as a possible D gene (5 bases). Trimming stripped 3 bases from V and 7 bases from J, with 12 bases between. CDR1 SGHAT and CDR2 FQNNGV come from the germline V gene. This CDR3 has 14 amino acids. CDR3 residues: CASSFQGVREKLFF. CDR3 DNA sequence: TGTGCCAGCAGCTTTCAAGGGGTGCGTGAAAAACTGTTTTTT.